This T cell receptor beta chain was identified during a study of human T cells and chemical hapten exposure. Across the study: The patch tests put 0.01% DPC on the skin of the upper back and were read 6 days later. Points from the study as a whole: Sensitization with DPC brought no change to TCRs above 1 in 1000 in frequency.

The time point was: patch test 2, 6 weeks after DPC sensitization. The treatment was: therapeutic diphenylcyclopropenone sensitization with weekly scalp DPC. This clonotype was counted at least ten times. Its specificity is not known. V shed 3 bases, J shed 5 bases, and the junction held 4 bases outside the gene matches. The CDR3 length is 13 residues. Germline V gene lookup returns CDR1 SQVTM and CDR2 ANQGSEA. The library labeled individual cDNA molecules by adding unique molecular identifiers to them. Each CDR3 protein is one row after TCRdb ran MiXCR on the RACE reads. The table includes over 85,000 distinct CDR3 sequences, 7.5% to 10% detected once.

The TCR comes from a woman between 40 and 50 years old with alopecia areata. Some clones in this sample may be carry-over from other donors' samples. This specimen was whole blood, taken in connection with sensitization to the hapten diphenylcyclopropenone (DPC). This chain connects TRBV29-1 to TRBJ1-2; TRBD1 matches 9 bases. The CDR3 region is CSVDGGTGYGYTF. CDR3 in DNA: TGCAGCGTTGACGGAGGGACAGGGTATGGCTACACCTTC.